The 25 T cell receptor beta chains reported below all come from one sample, sequenced in a study of blood T cell repertoires in COVID-19. Measured with immunoSEQ multiplex PCR; TCRdb has only the in-frame clones, and not every one. The profile shows under 95,000 clones, 86% of them singletons. Sequences were obtained from peripheral blood. The receptors were sampled from a man at least 80 years old in a cohort sampled during active COVID-19.

The chain has TRBV6-2 or TRBV6-3 and TRBJ2-3, with D possibly TRBD1 on 6 matching bases. This CDR3 contains 15 residues. Germline CDR1 reads MNHEY; CDR2 reads SVGEGT. Deletions cut 6 bases from V and 8 bases from J, with 21 bases between. The CDR3: CASSKGTGTGVTQYF. CDR3 in DNA: TGTGCCAGCAGCAAGGGCACAGGGACCGGAGTTACGCAGTATTTT.

V gene TRBV5-1 combines with J gene TRBJ1-1; D is unclear. Germline CDR1 and CDR2: SGHRS and YFSETQ. With 0 bases removed from V and 4 bases from J, the gap between germline ends came to 10 bases. The CDR3 is 14 amino acids. CDR3 in amino acids: CASSLDSITTEAFF. The CDR3 nucleotides are TGCGCCAGCAGCTTGGACAGCATTACCACTGAAGCTTTCTTT. Full variable domain (outside the CDR3, taken from reference TRBV5-1 and TRBJ1-1): KAGVTQTPRYLIKTRGQQVTLSCSPISGHRSVSWYQQTPGQGLQFLFEYFSETQRNKGNFPGRFSGRQFSNSRSEMNVSTLELGDSALYLCASSLDSITTEAFFGQGTRLTVV.

This clone turned up a few times. The chain combines TRBV6-5 with TRBJ1-5; no clear D. V lost 5 bases and J lost 3, with 8 bases in between. Germline assignment: CDR1 MNHEY and CDR2 SVGAGI. The CDR3 has 13 residues. DNA for the CDR3: TGTGCCAGCAGTAGCACTTTCAATCAGCCCCAGCATTTT. Its translation is CASSSTFNQPQHF.

The chain combines TRBV10-3 with TRBJ1-1; 8 bases are shared with TRBD1. The CDR3 sequence is 14 residues long. With V trimmed by 3 bases and J by 6 bases, 6 bases remained unmatched. CDR1 is ENHRY and CDR2 is SYGVKD in the germline V gene. The CDR3 nucleotides are TGTGCCATCAGTGAAAACAGGGGGTTCCCTGAAGCTTTCTTT. Translation gives CAISENRGFPEAFF.

The V gene is TRBV7-3, the J gene TRBJ2-2, with D tentatively TRBD1 (5 bases). From germline, CDR1 is SGHTA and CDR2 FQGTGA. This CDR3 region has 14 residues. Trimming removed 7 bases at V and 0 bases at J, with 9 bases between. The CDR3 coding sequence is TGTGCCAGCAATCCAGGGCCGAACACCGGGGAGCTGTTTTTT. The encoded protein is CASNPGPNTGELFF.

The chain carries TRBV5-1 and TRBJ2-3; TRBD2 agrees at 9 bases. CDR1 SGHRS and CDR2 YFSETQ come from the germline V gene. The trim removed 4 bases at V and 0 bases at J, leaving 3 bases unmatched. There are 15 residues in the CDR3. CDR3 in DNA: TGCGCCAGCAGCGAGCGGGGGGATAGCACAGATACGCAGTATTTT. It translates to CASSERGDSTDTQYF.

The chain employs TRBV28 and TRBJ2-3, with D unresolved. Per the germline V gene, CDR1 is MDHEN and CDR2 is SYDVKM. The CDR3 covers 16 residues. V was pared by 1 base and J by 1 base, with 12 bases between. This CDR3 is CASSLYRLRGTDTQYF. The CDR3 bases are TGTGCCAGCAGTTTATATCGGCTCCGGGGCACAGATACGCAGTATTTT.

This chain connects TRBV5-1 to TRBJ2-5; 9 bases are shared with TRBD1. V lost 0 bases, J lost 5 bases, and 8 bases stayed unmatched. The CDR3 has 16 amino acids. CDR1 is SGHRS and CDR2 is YFSETQ in the germline V gene. CDR3 region: CASSLAGTGRFETQYF. The CDR3 nucleotides are TGCGCCAGCAGCTTGGCCGGGACAGGGCGGTTCGAGACCCAGTACTTC.

The CDR3 reads CASSGGPYEQYV. The CDR3 nucleotides are TGTGCCAGCTCCGGGGGGCCCTACGAGCAGTACGTC. The gene calls are TRBV7-9 and TRBJ2-7, with a possible D match to TRBD2 (7 bases). Trimming stripped 8 bases from V and 2 bases from J, with 10 bases between. This CDR3 has 12 residues. The germline CDR1 and CDR2 sequences are SEHNR and FQNEAQ (reference sequence).

This chain joins TRBV27 and TRBJ2-1, with D tentatively TRBD1 (5 bases). Germline CDR1 reads MNHEY; CDR2 reads SMNVEV (reference sequence). The V and J ends lost 6 bases and 8 bases respectively, with 17 bases between them. The CDR3 covers 14 residues. As DNA, the CDR3 is TGTGCCAGCAGGGGGTGGGGCATCGTGGATGAGCAGTTCTTC. It translates to CASRGWGIVDEQFF.

The CDR3 spells CASSLTNIAIYEQYF. Written as DNA, the CDR3 is TGCGCCAGCAGCCTAACCAATATAGCCATTTACGAGCAGTACTTC. The chain recombines TRBV10-2 with TRBJ2-7; D ambiguous. The CDR3 has 15 amino acids. Germline V gene data show CDR1 as WSHSY and CDR2 as SAAADI. Trimming took 6 bases from V and 4 from J, leaving 19 bases between them.

This clone was counted only a few times. V usage is TRBV6-5 and J usage is TRBJ2-3; tentatively, D is TRBD2 (7 bases). Trimming took off 2 bases at V and 3 bases at J, with 12 bases between the two ends. This CDR3 comprises 15 residues. Per the germline V gene, CDR1 is MNHEY and CDR2 is SVGAGI. Here the CDR3 DNA reads TGTGCCAGCAGTTACGGGGGGGCCTGGACAGATACGCAGTATTTT. This encodes CASSYGGAWTDTQYF.

This clone has just one count. The J gene is TRBJ1-1, the V gene TRBV12-3 or TRBV12-4; D ambiguous. Trimming stripped 5 bases from V and 8 bases from J, with 9 bases between. This CDR3 has 11 residues. This CDR3 is CASSRGWEAFF. The CDR3 nucleotides are TGTGCCAGCAGTAGAGGGTGGGAAGCTTTCTTT.

V gene TRBV3-1 (or the pseudogene TRBV3-2) combines with J gene TRBJ2-3; the match to TRBD2 covers 14 bases. CDR3 length equals 16 residues. V was clipped by 4 bases and J by 6 bases; unmatched bases: 6. Looked up from germline, CDR1 is LGHDT and CDR2 is YNNKEL (reference sequence). DNA of the CDR3: TGTGCCAGCAGCCTCCAGACTAGCGGGGGGGTGGATACGCAGTATTTT. It codes for CASSLQTSGGVDTQYF.

The chain has TRBV6-5 and TRBJ2-7; D not certain. Trimming left V 2 bases short and J 2 bases short, with 7 bases between. The length of the CDR3 is 13 residues. Germline loops: CDR1 MNHEY, CDR2 SVGAGI. The CDR3 DNA is TGTGCCAGCAGTTACGGCACAACCTACGAGCAGTACTTC. Residues: CASSYGTTYEQYF.

V gene TRBV24-1 combines with J gene TRBJ2-7, with D maybe TRBD2 (5 bases). This CDR3 comprises 12 residues. Germline V lookup: CDR1 KGHDR, CDR2 SFDVKD. V lost 9 bases, J lost 2 bases, and 10 bases lay in between. The CDR3 coding sequence is TGTGCCACCCACGAGGGCACCTACGAGCAGTACTTC. Encoded protein: CATHEGTYEQYF.

This chain joins TRBV6-5 and TRBJ1-2; D may be TRBD1 (5 bases). V dropped 5 bases and J dropped 5 bases, with 9 bases sitting between them. This CDR3 is built from 12 residues. Germline lookup yields CDR1 MNHEY and CDR2 SVGAGI. CDR3 bases: TGTGCCAGCAGTCGAAGGGGATATGGCTACACCTTC. Translating gives CASSRRGYGYTF.

This clone is labeled as medium-sized (0.01 to 0.1%). V usage is TRBV19 and J usage is TRBJ1-5; D is undetermined. The CDR3 runs to 13 residues. The germline CDR1 and CDR2 sequences are LNHDA and SQIVND (reference sequence). V lost 8 bases to trimming and J lost 0 bases, with 8 bases between them. CDR3 loop: CASGLDSNQPQHF. For the CDR3, the DNA is TGTGCCAGTGGACTGGATAGCAATCAGCCCCAGCATTTT.

This clone was found once. The CDR3 DNA reads TGCGCCAGCAGCGTCTCCGGGACAGGGGGCGCAGGTGGCTACACCTTC. This translates into CASSVSGTGGAGGYTF. The gene calls are TRBV5-1 and TRBJ1-2, with TRBD1 identical over 12 bases. Trimming took 4 bases from V and 7 from J; bases not matched to a gene: 11. CDR3 length: 16 amino acids. CDR1 is SGHRS, CDR2 YFSETQ, per germline. The entire variable domain, with the rest obtained from reference TRBV5-1 and TRBJ1-2, is as follows: KAGVTQTPRYLIKTRGQQVTLSCSPISGHRSVSWYQQTPGQGLQFLFEYFSETQRNKGNFPGRFSGRQFSNSRSEMNVSTLELGDSALYLCASSVSGTGGAGGYTFGSGTRLTVV.

The chain carries TRBV6-2 or TRBV6-3 and TRBJ2-1; 9 nucleotides match TRBD1. The trim removed 4 bases at V and 0 bases at J, leaving 4 bases unmatched. Germline V lookup: CDR1 MNHEY, CDR2 SVGEGT. This CDR3 is built from 16 residues. The DNA of the CDR3 is TGTGCCAGCAGTTCCACGGACAGGGGCTCCTACAATGAGCAGTTCTTC. This translates into CASSSTDRGSYNEQFF.

The gene calls are TRBV11-2 and TRBJ2-7, with D perhaps TRBD2 (6 bases). This CDR3 comprises 14 residues. Trimming stripped 4 bases from V and 7 bases from J, with 17 bases between. CDR1 and CDR2 (germline): SGHAT, FQNNGV. This CDR3 is CASSSGHDGTEQYF. The CDR3 DNA reads as TGTGCCAGCAGCTCCGGACATGATGGGACTGAGCAGTACTTC.

The rearrangement joins TRBV5-8 to TRBJ2-2; D is undetermined. Germline V gene sequence: CDR1 SGHTS, CDR2 YDEGEE. Trimming took 0 bases from V and 4 from J, leaving 10 bases between them. The length of the CDR3 is 15 residues. DNA for the CDR3: TGTGCCAGCAGCTTGGTTCCGGGTTTCACCGGGGAGCTGTTTTTT. Translating gives CASSLVPGFTGELFF.

The count of this clone is one. This chain uses TRBV3-1 (or the pseudogene TRBV3-2) with TRBJ1-4; D remains ambiguous. Trimming shortened V by 5 bases and J by 8 bases, and 15 bases separated the two germline ends. Germline V gene data show CDR1 as LGHDT and CDR2 as YNNKEL (reference sequence). The CDR3 covers 14 residues. As DNA, the CDR3 is TGTGCCAGCAGCAAGGCAGGTGATCGGGAAAAACTGTTTTTT. This sequence encodes CASSKAGDREKLFF.

This clone was detected only a few times. The CDR3 nucleotides are TGTGCCAGCAGCATGGACAGTAACTATGGCTACACCTTC. It translates to CASSMDSNYGYTF. The chain is built from TRBV7-9 and TRBJ1-2; TRBD1 might be the D (6 bases). Between the trimmed V and J ends, which lost 5 bases and 1 base, there was a span of 8 bases. This CDR3 region has 13 residues. Germline-derived CDR1 and CDR2 are SEHNR and FQNEAQ (reference sequence).

The chain joins TRBV18 to TRBJ1-1; D might be TRBD1 (6 bases). V lost 3 bases to trimming and J lost 0 bases, with 23 bases between them. This CDR3 is built from 19 residues. Germline-derived CDR1 and CDR2 are KGHSH and LQKENI. The CDR3 DNA sequence: TGTGCCAGCTCACCCGGACAGATACGCTTTACGGAAATGAACACTGAAGCTTTCTTT. This translates into CASSPGQIRFTEMNTEAFF.